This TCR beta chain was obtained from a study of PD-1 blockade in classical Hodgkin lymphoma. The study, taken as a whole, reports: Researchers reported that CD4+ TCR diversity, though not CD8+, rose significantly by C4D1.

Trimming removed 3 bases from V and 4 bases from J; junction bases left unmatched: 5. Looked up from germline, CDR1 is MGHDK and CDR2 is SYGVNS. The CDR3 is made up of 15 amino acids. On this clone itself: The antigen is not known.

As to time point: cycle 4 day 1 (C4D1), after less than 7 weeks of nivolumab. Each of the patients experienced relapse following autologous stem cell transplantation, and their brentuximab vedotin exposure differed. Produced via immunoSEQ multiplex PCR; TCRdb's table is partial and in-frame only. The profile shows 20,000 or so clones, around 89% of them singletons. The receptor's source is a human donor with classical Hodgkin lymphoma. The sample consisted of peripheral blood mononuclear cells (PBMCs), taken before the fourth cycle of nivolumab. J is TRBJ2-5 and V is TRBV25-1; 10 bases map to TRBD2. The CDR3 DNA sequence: TGTGCCAGCAGTGATCAGCGGGAGGGCCGAGAGACCCAGTACTTC. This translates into CASSDQREGRETQYF.